These 13 T cell receptor beta chains originate from one sample sequenced in a study of CD4 and CD8 cells across lung adenocarcinoma regions. TCRdb re-derived calls from the PCR reads in MiXCR, one entry per CDR3 protein. Among a few thousand distinct CDR3 sequences listed, about half were seen once. The sequenced material came from CD4+ T cells from the center of a lung tumor. The receptors stem from a female donor with lung adenocarcinoma. The CD4 and CD8 labels of this study may be unreliable.

This chain connects TRBV6-1 to TRBJ2-1; 7 bases are shared with TRBD2. Matching the DNA end better, TRBJ2-7 makes the J call doubtful. The CDR3 contains 13 residues. Germline loops: CDR1 MNHNS, CDR2 SASEGT. In nucleotides, the CDR3 is TGTGCCAGCAGTCAGGGAGGGACCTACGAGCAGTACTTC. Its protein product is CASSQGGTYEQYF.

The chain uses TRBV6-1 and TRBJ2-5; D may be TRBD1 or TRBD2 (6 bases each). This CDR3 has 19 amino acids. Trimming cost V 0 bases and J 6 bases, with 26 bases left between them. Germline V lookup: CDR1 MNHNS, CDR2 SASEGT. The CDR3 sequence is CASSEARFPGGLDKKTQYF. The CDR3 coding sequence is TGTGCCAGCAGTGAAGCTCGGTTCCCCGGGGGCCTAGACAAAAAGACCCAGTACTTC.

The CDR3 spells CASKRQGATFTTDTQYF. CDR3 DNA: TGTGCCAGCAAGAGACAGGGGGCTACCTTTACCACAGATACGCAGTATTTT. The gene calls are TRBV6-1 and TRBJ2-3, with TRBD1 identical over 10 bases. CDR3 length: 17 residues. Germline V lookup: CDR1 MNHNS, CDR2 SASEGT. The V segment lost 7 bases and the J segment 2 bases; nucleotides outside the gene matches: 12.

This clonotype was observed a handful of times. The chain couples TRBV18 to TRBJ2-1; D is perhaps TRBD1 (6 bases). The V end lost 3 bases, the J end lost 9 bases, and 15 bases lay between the germline ends. This CDR3 has 14 amino acids. CDR1 is KGHSH and CDR2 is LQKENI in the germline V gene. The CDR3 nucleotides read TGTGCCAGCTCACCCCTCCGACAGGACGGTGAGCAGTTCTTC. This codes for CASSPLRQDGEQFF.

This clonotype appeared a few times. This sequence joins TRBV6-5 and TRBJ2-7; 10 bases are shared with TRBD2. Germline V gives CDR1 MNHEY, CDR2 SVGAGI. The trim removed 5 bases at V and 3 bases at J, leaving 7 bases unmatched. The CDR3 is 15 residues long. This CDR3 reads CASSHQTSGYYEQYF. CDR3 bases: TGTGCCAGCAGTCACCAGACTAGCGGGTACTACGAGCAGTACTTC.

The chain uses TRBV6-1 and TRBJ2-5, with D maybe TRBD2 (6 bases). The V and J ends lost 3 bases and 5 bases respectively, with 19 bases between them. Germline assignment: CDR1 MNHNS and CDR2 SASEGT. The CDR3 has 16 residues. The CDR3 DNA follows: TGTGCCAGCAGTGATTATGCTAGCGCGATACAGGAGACCCAGTACTTC. It specifies CASSDYASAIQETQYF.

This clonotype is medium-sized (0.01 to 0.1%). The chain recombines TRBV27 with TRBJ1-2; perhaps TRBD1 as D (6 bases). Germline V gene data show CDR1 as MNHEY and CDR2 as SMNVEV (reference sequence). V lost 3 bases, J lost 8 bases, and 10 bases lay in between. The CDR3 runs to 12 residues. The CDR3 DNA is TGTGCCAGCAGTTTTGAGGGGGAAGGCTACACCTTC. It is translated as CASSFEGEGYTF.

By proportion, this clonotype is large. The gene calls are TRBV6-1 and TRBJ1-2, with D unclear. The ends were cut back, 6 bases at V and 3 bases at J, with 14 bases in the middle. The CDR3 consists of 14 residues. The germline V gene encodes CDR1 MNHNS and CDR2 SASEGT. CDR3 amino acids: CASRIHFGDYGYTF. The CDR3 DNA follows: TGTGCCAGCAGGATACACTTCGGTGACTATGGCTACACCTTC.

By share of the sample, this clonotype is large. This rearrangement joins TRBV6-6 to TRBJ2-3; weak D call: TRBD1 (6 bases). V gave up 6 bases and J gave up 8 bases, with 15 bases separating them. The CDR3 sequence is 13 residues long. Germline loops: CDR1 MNHNY, CDR2 SVGAGI (reference sequence). The CDR3 DNA is TGTGCCAGCAGGGGTACAGGGCTAGTTACGCAGTATTTT. The encoded protein is CASRGTGLVTQYF.

This chain uses TRBV7-3 with TRBJ2-5; 7 positions agree with TRBD2. The CDR3 runs 16 residues. V lost 4 bases, J lost 3 bases, and 11 bases stayed unmatched. CDR1 is SGHTA and CDR2 is FQGTGA in the germline V gene. Here the CDR3 reads CASSWPLREAEETQYF. Written as DNA, the CDR3 is TGTGCCAGCAGCTGGCCCCTACGGGAGGCGGAAGAGACCCAGTACTTC.

Sample share makes this clonotype medium-sized. The gene calls are TRBV6-5 and TRBJ2-1; D gene unclear. Germline CDR1 reads MNHEY; CDR2 reads SVGAGI. The CDR3 length is 14 residues. Trimming removed 6 bases at V and 7 bases at J, with 16 bases between. This chain's CDR3 is CASSRAAAWNEQFF. In DNA, the CDR3 is TGTGCCAGCAGCCGGGCGGCTGCTTGGAATGAGCAGTTCTTC.

As regards this clonotype: Germline is not matched at one junction end, which may reflect a read error. The genes are TRBV6-1 and TRBJ2-3; D remains unclear. Germline V gives CDR1 MNHNS, CDR2 SASEGT. This CDR3 is 14 amino acids long. The CDR3 spells CASRGRGAKDIQYF. The CDR3 region has the DNA TGTGCCAGCAGGGGCCGAGGCGCCAAAGATATTCAGTACTTT.

The rearrangement uses TRBV6-1 and TRBJ1-5; TRBD1 aligns across 7 bases. Germline V gene data show CDR1 as MNHNS and CDR2 as SASEGT. The trim removed 6 bases at V and 5 bases at J, leaving 7 bases unmatched. CDR3 length: 14 amino acids. CDR3 loop: CASRGDSQHQPQHF. The CDR3 DNA reads as TGTGCCAGCAGGGGGGACAGCCAGCATCAGCCCCAGCATTTT.